Following are 2 T cell receptor beta chains from one sample sequenced in a study of post-analysis software for immune sequencing data. Study observations and caveats: Five or six TRBV segments, TRBV5-6, TRBV5-1 and TRBV20-1 among them, were found more frequent in patients than controls.

cDNA libraries for TCR beta contained unique molecular identifiers. From the PCR reads, TCRdb called clonotypes with MiXCR, one entry per CDR3 protein. The sample yields hundreds of thousands of distinct CDR3 sequences, around 60% seen once. These receptors lack a known antigen. The sample taken for sequencing was blood. The receptor source for this set is a girl aged 2-15 years with multiple sclerosis.

The V call is TRBV6-1, the J call TRBJ2-5, with 7 positions matching TRBD1. The junction had 10 bases not matched to a gene; V was cut back by 7 bases and J by 5 bases. Germline CDR1 MNHNS, CDR2 SASEGT. The CDR3 is made up of 14 amino acids. The CDR3 region is CASTGQGDFETQYF. CDR3 DNA sequence: TGTGCCAGCACCGGGCAGGGGGATTTCGAGACCCAGTACTTC.

J is TRBJ1-4 and V is TRBV6-5; D possibly corresponds to TRBD1 (6 bases). CDR1 MNHEY and CDR2 SVGAGI come from the germline V gene. The CDR3 sequence is 14 residues long. V was clipped by 2 bases and J by 7 bases, with 11 bases between them. Here the CDR3 reads CASSYRGEGEKLFF. In nucleotides, the CDR3 is TGTGCCAGCAGTTACAGGGGGGAAGGTGAAAAACTGTTTTTT.